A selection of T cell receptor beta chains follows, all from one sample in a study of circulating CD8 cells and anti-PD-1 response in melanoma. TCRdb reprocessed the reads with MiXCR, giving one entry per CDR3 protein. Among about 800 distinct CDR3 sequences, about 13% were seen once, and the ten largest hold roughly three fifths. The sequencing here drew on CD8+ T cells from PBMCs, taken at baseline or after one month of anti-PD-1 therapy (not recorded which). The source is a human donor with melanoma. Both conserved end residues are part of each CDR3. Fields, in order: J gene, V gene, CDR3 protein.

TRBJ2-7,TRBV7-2,CASSEIGQSHYEQYF
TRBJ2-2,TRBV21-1,CASSKAWRNTGELFF
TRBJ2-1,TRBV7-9,CASSSPGGALGDEQLF
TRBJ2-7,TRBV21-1,CASSKPRTRTCYEQYF
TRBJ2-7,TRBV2,CATFRGVGAAEQYF
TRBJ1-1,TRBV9,CASSPQGGANTEAFF
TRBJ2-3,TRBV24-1,CATSDKDGICTDTQYF
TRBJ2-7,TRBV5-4,CASSLANNLVGEQYF
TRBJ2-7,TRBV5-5,CASNLGGYEQYF
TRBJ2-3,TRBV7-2,CASSLMSGGGSDTQYF
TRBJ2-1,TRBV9,CASSFTSGDYNEQFF
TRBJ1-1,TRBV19,CASTPGRLNTEAFF
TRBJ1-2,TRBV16,CASSQSVTGYGYTF
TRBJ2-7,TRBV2,CASSGTLGQKSYEQYF
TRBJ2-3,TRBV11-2,CASSFPRHGLAGDTDTQYF
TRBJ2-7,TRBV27,CASSPGTSGYQYF
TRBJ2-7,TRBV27,CASSRILGTTGEQYF
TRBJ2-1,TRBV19,CATTVGGDGNEQFF
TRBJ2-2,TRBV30,CAWSRGAGGELFF
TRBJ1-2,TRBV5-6,CASSLEVGSETYGYTF
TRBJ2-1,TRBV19,CATDNAKNNEQFF
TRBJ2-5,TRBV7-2,CASSLGFSGGAAETQYF
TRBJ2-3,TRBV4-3,CASSQEGELSTDTQYF
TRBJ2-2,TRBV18,CASSPSGTATMRELFF
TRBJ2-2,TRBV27,CASSRDIPTGELFF
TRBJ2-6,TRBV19,CASNEGANVLTF
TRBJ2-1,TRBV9,CASSVEAWAPSSYSEQFF
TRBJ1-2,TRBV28,CASISPLRTGIKNGYTF
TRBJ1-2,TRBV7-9,CASSQGQVIYGYTF
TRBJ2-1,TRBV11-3,CASSNDPGLFSGHNEQFF
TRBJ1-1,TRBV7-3,CASSSGQGVNGAFF
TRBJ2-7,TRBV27,CASSVLAGASYEQYF
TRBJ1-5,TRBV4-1,CASSQLRGDNQPQHF
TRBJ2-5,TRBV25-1,CASSEYQGSYQETQYF
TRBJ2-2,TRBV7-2,CASSLNPYRSGELFF
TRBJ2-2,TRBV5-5,CASSFSGGLTGELFF
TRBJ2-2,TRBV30,CAWTAGVNTGELFF
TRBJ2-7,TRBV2,CASRMTEYFYEQYF
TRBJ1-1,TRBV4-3,CASSRGTVNTEAFF
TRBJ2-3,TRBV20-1,CSASELGGTDTQYF
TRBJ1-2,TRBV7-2,CASSLSPGILYGYTF
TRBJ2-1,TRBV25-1,CASSDRGYNEQFF
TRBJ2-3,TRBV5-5,CASSLAWTGAGTDTQYF
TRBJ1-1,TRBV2,CASSENMDRAPTEAFF
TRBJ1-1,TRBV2,CASSANQGFDTEAFF
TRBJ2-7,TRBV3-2,CASSPKYEQYF
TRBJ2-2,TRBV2,CASSPPPPGGPGELFF
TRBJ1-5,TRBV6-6,CASSYQGTGGTQPQHF
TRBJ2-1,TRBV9,CASSFPSGGYNEQFF
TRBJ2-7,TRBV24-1,CATSDPLPNDSGTEAYEQYF
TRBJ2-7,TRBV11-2,CASSTSGNEQYF
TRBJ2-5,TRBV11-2,CASSLGTGAGETQYF
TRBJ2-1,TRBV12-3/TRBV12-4,CASSWGPNSYNEQFF